This TCR beta chain was sequenced in a study of blood T cell repertoires in COVID-19. About the study: There were acute and convalescent COVID-19 samples, and they came from the United States, Italy and Spain. The analysed material was cDNA or gDNA that came from T cells, B-cell-depleted T cells, or PBMCs.

Source study methods: Amplification with reference gene primers provided the estimates of nucleated cell counts. The assay was immunoSEQ multiplex PCR, and TCRdb's table has in-frame clones only and misses some. That table supplies the V and J calls and clone size; D and trimming were determined from the DNA. The data show 30,000 or so clones, roughly 90% seen once. CDR1 is SEHNR and CDR2 is FQNEAQ in the germline V gene (reference sequence). The CDR3 totals 14 residues. J was trimmed by 10 bases and V by 5 bases; bases with no gene match: 11. Sequencing used peripheral blood. The chain combines TRBV7-9 with TRBJ2-1, with 7 bases aligning to TRBD2. The TCR sequence derives from a human donor in a cohort sampled during active COVID-19. The chain's CDR3 is CASSRGAGQREQFF. CDR3 DNA: TGTGCCAGCAGCCGGGGAGCGGGGCAGCGGGAGCAGTTCTTC.